The 15 T cell receptor beta chains given below trace back to one sample, sequenced in a study of CD8 T cells in ankylosing spondylitis. Via MiXCR, TCRdb re-called the 5' RACE reads, giving one row per CDR3 protein. The data contain 150,000 or so distinct CDR3 sequences, 30% to 40% of them singletons. The specimen was synovial fluid, either unsorted or a sorted T cell fraction (not recorded which). The receptors here all came from a male donor with ankylosing spondylitis.

This clonotype occurred many times. This rearrangement joins TRBV6-5 to TRBJ2-2; 14 nucleotides line up with TRBD2. The germline V gene encodes CDR1 MNHEY and CDR2 SVGAGI. The CDR3 totals 18 residues. J gave up 4 bases and V 2 bases, and 6 bases lay outside the gene matches. CDR3 sequence: CASSYLTTSGGATGELFF. In nucleotides, the CDR3 is TGTGCCAGCAGTTACCTCACGACTAGCGGGGGGGCCACCGGGGAGCTGTTTTTT.

The chain is built from TRBV27 and TRBJ1-2; D is ambiguous. V was cut by 4 bases and J by 2 bases, with 14 bases left in between. The CDR3 extends over 15 amino acids. Germline assignment: CDR1 MNHEY and CDR2 SMNVEV (reference sequence). The CDR3 DNA sequence: TGTGCCAGCAGTTCACTCCAGGCCCAAAACTATGGCTACACCTTC. Translation: CASSSLQAQNYGYTF.

The chain links TRBV29-1 to TRBJ2-7; maybe TRBD1 (5 bases). Per germline, CDR1 SQVTM and CDR2 ANQGSEA. The CDR3 length is 13 residues. Trimming took 7 bases from V and 4 from J, leaving 17 bases between them. Here the CDR3 reads CSASQGSQYEQYF. CDR3 nucleotide sequence: TGCAGCGCCAGTCAGGGATCCCAATACGAGCAGTACTTC.

This clonotype was detected only a few times. The chain carries TRBV7-2 and TRBJ1-1; D is unresolved. Germline V gives CDR1 SGHTA, CDR2 FQGNSA. The ends were cut back, 3 bases at V and 1 base at J, with 12 bases in the middle. This CDR3 has 15 amino acids. The CDR3 is CASSLLGSANTEAFF. The CDR3 coding sequence is TGTGCCAGCAGCTTGTTGGGGTCGGCGAACACTGAAGCTTTCTTT.

The chain carries TRBV12-3 or TRBV12-4 and TRBJ2-2; maybe TRBD2 (5 bases). The V gene lost 6 bases and the J gene lost 5 bases, with 19 bases spanning the gap. This CDR3 spans 16 amino acids. Here the CDR3 reads CASSYPLRVGTGELFF. The DNA of the CDR3 is TGTGCCAGCAGCTACCCGCTGCGGGTGGGGACCGGGGAGCTGTTTTTT.

This clonotype has a handful of counts. This chain uses TRBV5-1 with TRBJ2-7; D perhaps matches TRBD1 (6 bases). The V and J ends lost 4 bases and 0 bases respectively, with 11 bases between them. CDR1 SGHRS and CDR2 YFSETQ come from the germline V gene. The CDR3 is made up of 14 amino acids. CDR3 sequence: CASSPVDSSYEQYF. In DNA form, the CDR3 reads TGCGCCAGCAGCCCAGTGGACAGCTCCTACGAGCAGTACTTC.

This clonotype has only a few counts. The chain employs TRBV5-1 and TRBJ1-1; D is perhaps TRBD1 (6 bases). V lost 6 bases and J 3 bases, leaving 24 bases between the germline ends. The CDR3 spans 17 residues. Per germline, CDR1 SGHRS and CDR2 YFSETQ. The CDR3: CASTPGGGRGRDTEAFF. As DNA, the CDR3 is TGCGCCAGCACCCCGGGAGGGGGTCGCGGAAGGGACACTGAAGCTTTCTTT.

This clonotype came up a few times. This chain's CDR3 is CASSLRGALNTGELFF. DNA for the CDR3: TGTGCCAGCAGTTTAAGGGGGGCCCTAAACACCGGGGAGCTGTTTTTT. The rearrangement uses TRBV12-3 or TRBV12-4 and TRBJ2-2; tentatively, D is TRBD1 or TRBD2 (6 bases each). Trimming removed 2 bases at V and 2 bases at J, with 12 bases between. The CDR3 consists of 16 residues.

J is TRBJ2-1 and V is TRBV7-9, with 9 nucleotides matching TRBD1. Losses at the gene ends were 2 bases for V and 8 bases for J; bases not matched to a gene: 13. The CDR3 extends over 17 amino acids. CDR1 and CDR2 (germline): SEHNR, FQNEAQ (reference sequence). The CDR3 region is CASSLFGTGFFIHEQFF. CDR3 in DNA: TGTGCCAGCAGCTTATTTGGGACAGGGTTCTTTATCCATGAGCAGTTCTTC.

The rearrangement links TRBV7-2 to TRBJ1-5; D is possibly TRBD1 (6 bases). Germline CDR1 SGHTA, CDR2 FQGNSA. V dropped 2 bases and J dropped 2 bases, with 10 bases sitting between them. The CDR3 loop spans 15 amino acids. As DNA, the CDR3 is TGTGCCAGCAGCTTAACAGGGTCGGGCAATCAGCCCCAGCATTTT. It encodes CASSLTGSGNQPQHF.

The V and J genes are TRBV11-2 and TRBJ2-5; D gene uncertain. V was clipped by 5 bases and J by 5 bases, with 9 bases between them. This CDR3 is built from 12 residues. Germline assignment: CDR1 SGHAT and CDR2 FQNNGV. The CDR3 DNA follows: TGTGCCAGCAGCACCCGCTCGGAGACCCAGTACTTC. It translates to CASSTRSETQYF.

This clonotype has just one count. The chain uses TRBV14 and TRBJ1-1, with a tentative D call TRBD1 (6 bases). V was shortened by 4 bases and J by 1 base, with 19 bases between the two germline ends. Germline CDR1 and CDR2: SGHDN and FVKESK. This CDR3 region has 17 residues. In DNA form, the CDR3 reads TGTGCCAGCAGCCCAGGCTGGGGGGCGGGCAAGAACACTGAAGCTTTCTTT. Its translation is CASSPGWGAGKNTEAFF.

This clonotype came up a few times. DNA for the CDR3: TGTGCCAGCTCTTCCGGGAAGAACTATGGCTACACCTTC. Protein sequence: CASSSGKNYGYTF. The chain combines TRBV18 with TRBJ1-2, with D unclear. This CDR3 is built from 13 residues. The germline V gene has CDR1 KGHSH and CDR2 LQKENI. Trimming cost V 6 bases and J 2 bases, with 10 bases left between them.

As concerns this clonotype: One end of the junction does not line up with germline, which may come from a read error. V is TRBV3-1 and J is TRBJ1-3; D ambiguous. The germline CDR1 and CDR2 sequences are LGHDT and YNNKEL (reference sequence). The CDR3 length is 11 residues. The CDR3 nucleotides are TGTGCCAGCAGCCAAGAGGAGACTATTCATTTT. Translated, it gives CASSQEETIHF.

The chain has TRBV7-9 and TRBJ1-6; D remains unclear. Germline CDR1 SEHNR, CDR2 FQNEAQ (reference sequence). CDR3 length equals 15 residues. V was clipped by 5 bases and J by 2 bases, with 10 bases between them. The CDR3 reads CASSTPGTYNSPLHF. DNA for the CDR3: TGTGCCAGCAGCACCCCGGGCACCTATAATTCACCCCTCCACTTT.